This T cell receptor (beta chain) appears in the sequencing data of a study of cytomegalovirus exposure and HLA in healthy donors. Study in general: The roughly 120 million unique TCR beta sequences, from around 200 million T cells, were found by an earlier analysis.

About this clone itself: What it binds is unknown.

PCR employed 60 Vbeta and 13 Jbeta primers. Libraries were prepared by immunoSEQ multiplex PCR; TCRdb keeps only in-frame clonotypes and omits some of them. The table has 65,000 to 85,000 clones, around 65% seen once. Regarding the study as a whole: Later findings reportedly placed an Asian-associated ancestry cluster below the roughly 660-donor mean for N-insertions. According to the study, some 160 TCR beta chains were cytomegalovirus-associated.

Germline V gene lookup returns CDR1 MNHNS and CDR2 SASEGT. The CDR3 covers 13 residues. Between the trimmed V and J ends, which lost 8 bases and 1 base, there was a span of 11 bases. The clonotype originates from a man aged 55 to 70 in good health and CMV-seropositive. V and J are TRBV6-1 and TRBJ1-1; no reliable D call. The sequenced material came from PBMCs. CDR3 in amino acids: CASARRQNTEAFF. CDR3 bases: TGTGCCAGCGCAAGGAGGCAGAACACTGAAGCTTTCTTT.